The entry that follows covers one TCR beta chain sequence. The antigen it recognizes is unknown. Per-base qualities were not stored, and no clone one base away is much larger. The data were obtained in a study of radiotherapy plus CTLA-4 blockade in lung cancer (dated by TCRdb to the late 2010s). Study-level background: Objective responses occurred in about 20% of enrolled patients, and 31% achieved disease control. What the research found in general, with its limitations: After treatment with radiotherapy and ipilimumab, TCR clones that originated in tumors expanded in peripheral blood. Increased serum interferon-beta after radiation, together with early dynamic changes in blood T cell clones, were reported to be the strongest predictors of response.

Focal radiation therapy combined with CTLA-4 blockade (ipilimumab) was tested in patients with chemo-refractory metastatic non-small-cell lung cancer. Library preparation was by the immunoSEQ multiplex PCR assay. TCRdb carries this immuneACCESS record with in-frame sequences only. Its versions omit some clonotypes, under half of them owing to an unresolved V gene in the studies checked, with the rest unexplained. This sample comprises about 19,000 clones, about 84% of them detected only once. The top ten clonotypes cover around 20% of the sample. This clonotype originated in a human donor with non-small cell lung cancer whose response to radiotherapy plus ipilimumab could not be evaluated. The material was peripheral blood, obtained from a patient treated with radiotherapy plus ipilimumab.

The DNA sequence reads TGTGCCAGCAGCTACCAACAGGGGGCGATTAGAAACACCTTC. Translated, this is CASSYQQGAIRNTF. Recombination connected TRBV5-8 to TRBJ1-2; 9 bases in the middle match TRBD1. The CDR3 contains 14 residues, cysteine and phenylalanine counted. The read is trimmed to its CDR3 DNA, 42 bases read in frame from base 1. Trimming accounts for 3 bases at V and 12 bases at J, while the number of junction bases matched to no gene is 12. CDR1 SGHTS and CDR2 YDEGEE are derived from the germline V gene.